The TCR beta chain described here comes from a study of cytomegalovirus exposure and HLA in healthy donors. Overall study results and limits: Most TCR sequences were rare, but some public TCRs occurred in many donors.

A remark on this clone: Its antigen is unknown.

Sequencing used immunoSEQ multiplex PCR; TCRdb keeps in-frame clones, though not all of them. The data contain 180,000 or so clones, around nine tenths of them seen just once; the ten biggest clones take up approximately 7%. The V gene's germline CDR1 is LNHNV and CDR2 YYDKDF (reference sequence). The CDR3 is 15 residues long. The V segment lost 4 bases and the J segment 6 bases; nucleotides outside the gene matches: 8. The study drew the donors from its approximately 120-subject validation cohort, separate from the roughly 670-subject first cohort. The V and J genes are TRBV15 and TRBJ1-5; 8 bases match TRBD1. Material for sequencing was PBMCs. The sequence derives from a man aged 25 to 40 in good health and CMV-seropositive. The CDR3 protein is CATSTERTGTQPQHF. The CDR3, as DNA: TGTGCCACCAGCACCGAACGGACAGGGACTCAGCCCCAGCATTTT.